This paragraph covers one T cell receptor (beta chain) sequence. This entry comes from a study of control samples from healthy donors and cancer patients. Using immunoSEQ multiplex PCR, the repertoire was profiled, and TCRdb retains in-frame clones only, with some absent. The sample lists 90,000 to 95,000 clones, around 81% occurring once. V was trimmed by 5 bases and J by 3 bases, leaving 14 bases between them. Looked up from germline, CDR1 is SGHRS and CDR2 is YFSETQ. This CDR3 spans 14 amino acids. The sample consisted of blood. The clonotype was recovered from a man aged 25 to 40 in good health. The J gene is TRBJ1-1, the V gene TRBV5-1, with D possibly matching TRBD1 (6 bases). CDR3 sequence: CASSQGPGDTEAFF. In DNA, the CDR3 is TGCGCCAGCAGTCAAGGGCCAGGGGACACTGAAGCTTTCTTT.